In this sample, the clone carrying this T cell receptor beta chain turned up a few times. Its antigen is not known. This CDR3 has 15 residues. The germline gives CDR1 SGHNT, CDR2 YYREEE (reference sequence). The ends lost 4 bases at V and 6 bases at J; junction bases unmatched: 6. This sample was taken from a study of early T cells in non-severe SARS-CoV-2 infection. Study-level background: Alpha and beta chains were unpaired, from unsorted whole-blood bulk RNA. General study findings and limits: Matching against VDJdb likely underestimated virus-specific expansions, favoring anti-spike CD8.

Individual cDNA molecules received unique molecular identifiers during library preparation. Using its own MiXCR run on the 5' RACE reads, TCRdb lists one record per CDR3 protein. This sample has some 80,000 distinct CDR3 sequences, with about 5% found just once. The chain joins TRBV5-4 to TRBJ1-4; 10 bases agree with TRBD1. Sequences were derived from whole blood, sampled at baseline. This TCR was sampled from an adult who was a healthcare worker with PCR-confirmed SARS-CoV-2 infection or an uninfected control (not recorded which). The CDR3, as DNA: TGTGCCAGCAGCCTAAGACAGGGGGCCTATGAAAAACTGTTTTTT. It yields the protein CASSLRQGAYEKLFF.